One T cell receptor (beta chain) is described in this entry. V lost 6 bases and J lost 1, with 12 bases in between. CDR1 and CDR2 (germline): SGHTA, FQGTGA. The CDR3 runs to 15 residues. The data derive from a study of control samples from healthy donors and cancer patients. Generated by immunoSEQ multiplex PCR, the TCRdb table keeps only in-frame clones and is missing some. This table holds fewer than 70,000 clones, less than 95% found once. V is TRBV7-3 and J is TRBJ2-2; maybe TRBD1 (6 bases). The sequencing sample was made of blood. The source of this sequence is a man aged 25 to 40 in good health. CDR3 protein: CASSTGHRNTGELFF. CDR3 DNA: TGTGCCAGCAGTACGGGACACCGGAACACCGGGGAGCTGTTTTTT.